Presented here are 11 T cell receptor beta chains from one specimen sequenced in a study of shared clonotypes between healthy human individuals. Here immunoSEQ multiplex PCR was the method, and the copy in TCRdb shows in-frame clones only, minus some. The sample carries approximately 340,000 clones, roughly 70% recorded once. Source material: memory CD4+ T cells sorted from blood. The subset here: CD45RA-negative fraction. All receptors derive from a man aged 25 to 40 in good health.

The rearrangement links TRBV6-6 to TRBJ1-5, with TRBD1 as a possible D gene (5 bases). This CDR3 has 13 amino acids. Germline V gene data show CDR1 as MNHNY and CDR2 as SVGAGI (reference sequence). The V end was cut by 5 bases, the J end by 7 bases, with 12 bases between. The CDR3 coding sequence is TGTGCCAGCAGTGCAGGGTCGGGGCAGCCCCAGCATTTT. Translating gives CASSAGSGQPQHF.

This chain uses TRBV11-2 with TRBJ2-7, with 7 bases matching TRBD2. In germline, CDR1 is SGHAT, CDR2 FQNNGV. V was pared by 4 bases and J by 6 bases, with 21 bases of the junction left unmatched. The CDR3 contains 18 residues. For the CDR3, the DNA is TGTGCCAGCAGCTCCGCAACCCCCCCAACCCTGGCGGGAGTCGAGCAGTACTTC. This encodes CASSSATPPTLAGVEQYF.

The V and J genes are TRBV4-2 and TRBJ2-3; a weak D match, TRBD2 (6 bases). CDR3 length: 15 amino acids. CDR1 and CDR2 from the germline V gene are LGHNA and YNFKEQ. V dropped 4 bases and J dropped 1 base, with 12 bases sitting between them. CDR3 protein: CASSPTGVRTDTQYF. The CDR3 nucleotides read TGTGCCAGCAGCCCCACGGGAGTACGCACAGATACGCAGTATTTT.

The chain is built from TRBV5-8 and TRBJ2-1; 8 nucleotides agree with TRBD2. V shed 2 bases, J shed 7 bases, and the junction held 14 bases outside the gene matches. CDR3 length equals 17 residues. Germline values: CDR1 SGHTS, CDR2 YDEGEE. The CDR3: CASSFRGTGGPGNEQFF. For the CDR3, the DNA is TGTGCCAGCAGCTTTCGCGGGACGGGAGGGCCGGGGAATGAGCAGTTCTTC.

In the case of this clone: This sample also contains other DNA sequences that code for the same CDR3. DNA for the CDR3: TGTGCCTGGAGTTCCCGAGGGGGAAACACTGAAGCTTTCTTT. This encodes CAWSSRGGNTEAFF. V and J are TRBV30 and TRBJ1-1; TRBD1 is a possible D gene (6 bases). The V gene's germline CDR1 is GTSNPN and CDR2 SVGIG (reference sequence). The CDR3 is 14 residues long. V was trimmed by 2 bases and J by 2 bases, leaving 12 bases between them.

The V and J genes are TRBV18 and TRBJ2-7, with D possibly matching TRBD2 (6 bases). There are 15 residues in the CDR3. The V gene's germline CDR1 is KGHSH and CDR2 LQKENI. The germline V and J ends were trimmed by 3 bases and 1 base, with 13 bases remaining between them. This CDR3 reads CASSPQGGGSYEQYF. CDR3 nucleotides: TGTGCCAGCTCACCCCAGGGAGGTGGGTCCTACGAGCAGTACTTC.

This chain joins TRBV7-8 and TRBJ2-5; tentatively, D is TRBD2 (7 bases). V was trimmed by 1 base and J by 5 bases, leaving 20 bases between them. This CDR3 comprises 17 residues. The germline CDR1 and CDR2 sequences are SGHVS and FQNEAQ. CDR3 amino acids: CASSLGGGGGITETQYF. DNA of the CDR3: TGTGCCAGCAGCTTAGGAGGAGGGGGGGGAATCACGGAGACCCAGTACTTC.

CDR3 DNA: TGTGCCAGCAGCTTGACCGGGACGGAATTCTACGAGCAGTACTTC. Translation: CASSLTGTEFYEQYF. V usage is TRBV5-5 and J usage is TRBJ2-7; tentatively, D is TRBD1 or TRBD2 (5 bases each). In germline, CDR1 is SGHKS, CDR2 YYEKEE (reference sequence). V was trimmed by 1 base and J by 3 bases, leaving 14 bases between them. The CDR3 runs 15 residues.

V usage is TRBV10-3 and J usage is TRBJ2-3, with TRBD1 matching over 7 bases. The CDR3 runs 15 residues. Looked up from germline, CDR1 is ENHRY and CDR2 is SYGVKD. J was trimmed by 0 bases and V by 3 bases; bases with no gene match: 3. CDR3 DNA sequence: TGTGCCATCAGTGAATACAGGGGTAGCACAGATACGCAGTATTTT. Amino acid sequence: CAISEYRGSTDTQYF.

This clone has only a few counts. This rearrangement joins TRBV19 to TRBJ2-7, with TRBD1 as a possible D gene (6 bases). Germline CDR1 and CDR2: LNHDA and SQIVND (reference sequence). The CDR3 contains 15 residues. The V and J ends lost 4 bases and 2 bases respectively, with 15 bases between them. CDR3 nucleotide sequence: TGTGCCAGTAGTAGGACGTCGGACAGTACCTACGAGCAGTACTTC. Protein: CASSRTSDSTYEQYF.

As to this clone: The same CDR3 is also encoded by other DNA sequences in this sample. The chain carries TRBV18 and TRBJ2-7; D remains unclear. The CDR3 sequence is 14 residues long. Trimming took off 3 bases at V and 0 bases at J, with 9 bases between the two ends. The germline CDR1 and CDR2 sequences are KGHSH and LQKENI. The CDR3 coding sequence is TGTGCCAGCTCACCCGGCGGCAGCTCCTACGAGCAGTACTTC. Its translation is CASSPGGSSYEQYF.